The T cell receptor beta chain under discussion was sequenced for a study of cytomegalovirus exposure and HLA in healthy donors. Whole-study results and caveats: Among TCR beta chains, those listed as cytomegalovirus-associated numbered about 150. For cytomegalovirus status, the classifier reportedly gave diagnoses with high specificity and sensitivity.

PCR used 60 Vbeta primers and 13 Jbeta primers. Assay used: immunoSEQ multiplex PCR; TCRdb lists only in-frame clones, some missing. The table has around 150,000 clones, 68% seen once. Remarks on this clone: Its antigen is currently unknown.

The CDR3 covers 15 residues. V trimming: 4 bases; J trimming: 3 bases; junction bases outside the gene matches: 9. The germline V gene encodes CDR1 KGHSH and CDR2 LQKENI. Sequencing used PBMCs. This TCR was sampled from a woman in her late teens or twenties in good health and CMV-seropositive. The V gene is TRBV18, the J gene TRBJ2-7; 7 positions match TRBD1. CDR3 amino acids: CASSQATGNYYEQYF. The CDR3, as DNA: TGTGCCAGCTCACAGGCGACAGGGAACTACTACGAGCAGTACTTC.